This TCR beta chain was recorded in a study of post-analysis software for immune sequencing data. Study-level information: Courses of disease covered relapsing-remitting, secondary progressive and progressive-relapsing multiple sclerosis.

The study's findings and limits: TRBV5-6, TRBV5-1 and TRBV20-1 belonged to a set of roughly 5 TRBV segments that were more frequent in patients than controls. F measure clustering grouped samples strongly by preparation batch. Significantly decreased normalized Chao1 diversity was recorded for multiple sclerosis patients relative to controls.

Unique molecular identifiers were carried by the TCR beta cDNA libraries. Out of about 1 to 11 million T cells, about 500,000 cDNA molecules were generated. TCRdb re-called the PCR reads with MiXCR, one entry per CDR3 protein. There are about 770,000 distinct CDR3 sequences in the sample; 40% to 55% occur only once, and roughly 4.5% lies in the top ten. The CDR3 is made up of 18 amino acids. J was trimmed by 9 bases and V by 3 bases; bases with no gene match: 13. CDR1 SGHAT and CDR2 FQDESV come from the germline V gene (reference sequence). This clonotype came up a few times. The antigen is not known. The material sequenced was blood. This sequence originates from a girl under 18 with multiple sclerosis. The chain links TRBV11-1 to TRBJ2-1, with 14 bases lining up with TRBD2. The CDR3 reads CASSLGAGEGLAGAEQFF. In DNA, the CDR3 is TGTGCCAGCAGCTTGGGTGCAGGGGAGGGACTAGCGGGAGCTGAGCAGTTCTTC.